The text below deals with one TCR beta chain. What it binds is unknown. This sample stems from a study of T cell responses to AZD1222 COVID-19 vaccine. Study findings and constraints: Spike as a whole was targeted by vaccine-associated CD4 TCRs, dominant at 160-218 and 743-854.

Data came from immunoSEQ multiplex PCR; TCRdb stores just in-frame clones and leaves some out. The sample shows about 120,000 clones, roughly nine tenths of them seen only once. The V segment lost 8 bases and the J segment 2 bases; nucleotides outside the gene matches: 6. The CDR3 totals 13 residues. Germline CDR1 and CDR2: SNHLY and FYNNEI. This TCR was sampled from an adult in good health. The chain recombines TRBV2 with TRBJ2-7; 7 nucleotides match TRBD1. Sample: peripheral blood, taken on day 0 of AZD1222 vaccination. CDR3 nucleotides: TGTGCCAGCTGGGGACAGAGCCCCTACGAGCAGTACTTC. This codes for CASWGQSPYEQYF. The full variable domain, in which reference TRBV2 and TRBJ2-7 provide the parts outside the CDR3, is EPEVTQTPSHQVTQMGQEVILRCVPISNHLYFYWYRQILGQKVEFLVSFYNNEISEKSEIFDDQFSVERPDGSNFTLKIRSTKLEDSAMYFCASWGQSPYEQYFGPGTRLTVT.